A single sample is the source of the 30 T cell receptor beta chains below, sequenced in a study of Ad26.COV2.S vaccination and SARS-CoV-2 variants. Treatment of the sample: roughly 19 received Ad26.COV2.S at low or high dose, single or two shots; about 5 received placebo; per-sample allocation not given. All samples were drawn on day 63, counting from the first vaccine or placebo injection. Clones were read by immunoSEQ multiplex PCR, and TCRdb kept only the in-frame ones, dropping some. The sample holds 380,000 or so clones; 88% are singletons and the top ten take roughly 6%. Source: peripheral blood, taken in a trial of Ad26.COV2.S vaccine versus placebo. These receptors were obtained from a person between 18 and 65 years old who received the Ad26.COV2.S COVID-19 vaccine or a placebo.

The rearrangement joins TRBV10-3 to TRBJ1-1, with D possibly matching TRBD1 (5 bases). Germline-derived CDR1 and CDR2 are ENHRY and SYGVKD. V was trimmed by 7 bases and J by 2 bases, leaving 14 bases between them. This CDR3 has 14 amino acids. In DNA form, the CDR3 reads TGTGCCATCACGGCCGGTCAGGGAAACACTGAAGCTTTCTTT. Encoded protein: CAITAGQGNTEAFF.

The V gene is TRBV6-5, the J gene TRBJ1-2; D gene uncertain. This CDR3 contains 15 residues. The germline CDR1 and CDR2 sequences are MNHEY and SVGAGI. V lost 0 bases, J lost 4 bases, and 12 bases lay in between. The CDR3 spells CASSYSLFSGYGYTF. CDR3 nucleotide sequence: TGTGCCAGCAGTTACTCGCTGTTTTCCGGCTATGGCTACACCTTC.

The chain is built from TRBV3-1 (or the pseudogene TRBV3-2) and TRBJ2-7, with D uncertain. Germline CDR1 and CDR2: LGHDT and YNNKEL (reference sequence). CDR3 size: 11 residues. The V and J ends lost 0 bases and 9 bases respectively, with 6 bases between them. The CDR3 here is CASSQERRQYF. The CDR3 DNA sequence: TGTGCCAGCAGCCAAGAAAGGCGGCAGTACTTC.

The V and J genes are TRBV11-3 and TRBJ2-2; 7 positions agree with TRBD2. V was clipped by 3 bases and J by 7 bases; unmatched bases: 5. This CDR3 has 14 residues. CDR1 and CDR2 (germline): SGHNT, YENEEA. The CDR3 region has the DNA TGTGCCAGCAGCTTCCCCCCGGGGGGCGGGGAGCTGTTTTTT. Translation gives CASSFPPGGGELFF.

This clone has just one count. This chain joins TRBV4-3 and TRBJ1-2; 10 bases are a match to TRBD1. V gave up 2 bases and J gave up 2 bases; unmatched junction bases: 2. CDR1 and CDR2 (germline): LGHNA, YSLEER. The CDR3 runs 15 residues. The CDR3 spells CASSQSGQGNYGYTF. Here the CDR3 DNA reads TGCGCCAGCAGCCAATCGGGACAGGGGAACTATGGCTACACCTTC.

The chain uses TRBV18 and TRBJ1-5; the D gene is possibly TRBD1 (5 bases). The CDR3 contains 15 residues. With 2 bases removed from V and 5 bases from J, the gap between germline ends came to 13 bases. The germline CDR1 and CDR2 sequences are KGHSH and LQKENI. This CDR3 reads CASSPIYSTDQPQHF. CDR3 DNA sequence: TGTGCCAGCTCACCAATATATTCGACAGATCAGCCCCAGCATTTT.

This chain links TRBV5-1 with TRBJ2-6; 8 nucleotides agree with TRBD2. Unmatched junction bases numbered 13, after V lost 2 bases and J lost 0 bases. Germline CDR1 is SGHRS and CDR2 is YFSETQ. The CDR3 has 20 amino acids. The CDR3 DNA reads TGCGCCAGCAGCTTCCAACCGGGAGGGCCATCCGGCTCTGGGGCCAACGTCCTGACTTTC. Protein: CASSFQPGGPSGSGANVLTF.

This clone was seen just once. The chain carries TRBV11-2 and TRBJ2-3, with 15 bases lining up with TRBD2. The CDR3 length is 17 residues. Germline V gene lookup returns CDR1 SGHAT and CDR2 FQNNGV. Losses at the gene ends were 5 bases for V and 2 bases for J; bases not matched to a gene: 5. DNA for the CDR3: TGTGCCAGCAGCCAGGGACTAGCGGGAGGCCTCACAGATACGCAGTATTTT. It translates to CASSQGLAGGLTDTQYF.

This rearrangement joins TRBV19 to TRBJ2-2, with 7 bases fitting TRBD1. The CDR3 spans 15 residues. Germline CDR1 LNHDA, CDR2 SQIVND (reference sequence). Losses at the gene ends were 4 bases for V and 5 bases for J; bases not matched to a gene: 7. This chain's CDR3 is CASSTQGERTGELFF. For the CDR3, the DNA is TGTGCCAGTAGTACCCAGGGGGAAAGGACCGGGGAGCTGTTTTTT.

The rearrangement links TRBV4-3 to TRBJ2-2, with D unresolved. CDR3 length: 12 amino acids. The germline CDR1 and CDR2 sequences are LGHNA and YSLEER. Trimming cost V 5 bases and J 7 bases, with 8 bases left between them. The CDR3 protein is CASSKGSGELFF. DNA for the CDR3: TGCGCCAGCAGCAAAGGTAGCGGGGAGCTGTTTTTT.

This clone has a handful of counts. This sequence joins TRBV2 and TRBJ1-2; D not resolved. Trimming took off 8 bases at V and 1 base at J, with 14 bases between the two ends. The CDR3 is 14 amino acids. Looked up from germline, CDR1 is SNHLY and CDR2 is FYNNEI. CDR3 DNA sequence: TGTGCCAGCCGCCGGTCGGCCAATAACTATGGCTACACCTTC. Protein: CASRRSANNYGYTF. The full variable domain, with the rest looked up from reference TRBV2 and TRBJ1-2, is EPEVTQTPSHQVTQMGQEVILRCVPISNHLYFYWYRQILGQKVEFLVSFYNNEISEKSEIFDDQFSVERPDGSNFTLKIRSTKLEDSAMYFCASRRSANNYGYTFGSGTRLTVV.

This rearrangement joins TRBV6-5 to TRBJ2-1, with a possible D match to TRBD1 (5 bases). CDR1 and CDR2 (germline): MNHEY, SVGAGI. V was cut by 3 bases and J by 5 bases, with 11 bases left in between. The CDR3 runs to 14 residues. CDR3 coding DNA: TGTGCCAGCAGTTATGCCAGGGCGAACAATGAGCAGTTCTTC. Translation gives CASSYARANNEQFF.

This chain uses TRBV10-2 with TRBJ1-1; D uncertain. V lost 4 bases and J 0 bases, leaving 9 bases between the germline ends. CDR1 and CDR2 (germline): WSHSY, SAAADI. The CDR3 is made up of 14 amino acids. The CDR3 region is CASSGKPLNTEAFF. CDR3 sequence (DNA): TGCGCCAGCAGTGGTAAGCCCTTGAACACTGAAGCTTTCTTT.

J is TRBJ1-5 and V is TRBV7-2, with 9 nucleotides matching TRBD1. Germline lookup yields CDR1 SGHTA and CDR2 FQGNSA. This CDR3 comprises 15 residues. V was pared by 1 base and J by 6 bases, with 4 bases of the junction left unmatched. The CDR3 region is CASSLGDRESQPQHF. The CDR3 coding sequence is TGTGCCAGCAGCTTAGGGGACAGGGAAAGTCAGCCCCAGCATTTT.

This sequence joins TRBV18 and TRBJ1-1; D may be TRBD1 (6 bases). CDR3 length: 15 residues. Per the germline V gene, CDR1 is KGHSH and CDR2 is LQKENI. With 1 base removed from V and 0 bases from J, the gap between germline ends came to 9 bases. The CDR3 region is CASSPQGGLNTEAFF. In DNA, the CDR3 is TGTGCCAGCTCACCACAAGGGGGGTTGAACACTGAAGCTTTCTTT. The full variable domain, with the rest looked up from reference TRBV18 and TRBJ1-1, is NAGVMQNPRHLVRRRGQEARLRCSPMKGHSHVYWYRQLPEEGLKFMVYLQKENIIDESGMPKERFSAEFPKEGPSILRIQQVVRGDSAAYFCASSPQGGLNTEAFFGQGTRLTVV.

The J gene is TRBJ2-7, the V gene TRBV28; the D is unclear. This CDR3 spans 13 amino acids. Germline CDR1 reads MDHEN; CDR2 reads SYDVKM. Trimming left V 5 bases short and J 2 bases short, with 10 bases between. CDR3 amino acids: CASSQPGPYEQYF. CDR3 DNA: TGTGCCAGCAGTCAACCAGGCCCCTACGAGCAGTACTTC.

The CDR3 is CASSPDSNSPLHF. The DNA of the CDR3 is TGTGCCAGCTCACCGGACAGTAATTCACCCCTCCACTTT. The rearrangement joins TRBV18 to TRBJ1-6; D perhaps matches TRBD1 (6 bases). The germline V gene has CDR1 KGHSH and CDR2 LQKENI. Trimming took off 3 bases at V and 6 bases at J, with 6 bases between the two ends. This CDR3 spans 13 amino acids. Filled out from reference TRBV18 and TRBJ1-6, the complete variable domain reads NAGVMQNPRHLVRRRGQEARLRCSPMKGHSHVYWYRQLPEEGLKFMVYLQKENIIDESGMPKERFSAEFPKEGPSILRIQQVVRGDSAAYFCASSPDSNSPLHFGNGTRLTVT.

The genes are TRBV7-9 and TRBJ1-5; D might be TRBD1 (6 bases). Trimming shortened V by 2 bases and J by 5 bases, and 13 bases separated the two germline ends. The CDR3 loop spans 15 amino acids. Germline V gene lookup returns CDR1 SEHNR and CDR2 FQNEAQ (reference sequence). The CDR3 here is CASSLQQGPHQPQHF. CDR3 DNA: TGTGCCAGCAGCTTACAACAGGGTCCCCATCAGCCCCAGCATTTT.

The chain links TRBV28 to TRBJ1-5; the D is unclear. The CDR3 is 16 amino acids. The V and J ends lost 3 bases and 0 bases respectively, with 12 bases between them. The germline CDR1 and CDR2 sequences are MDHEN and SYDVKM. CDR3 residues: CASSFQSWYSNQPQHF. The CDR3 DNA is TGTGCCAGCAGTTTCCAAAGTTGGTATAGCAATCAGCCCCAGCATTTT.

This clone was seen once. The chain links TRBV7-3 to TRBJ2-5; D is uncertain. V lost 5 bases to trimming and J lost 5 bases, with 12 bases between them. Per the germline V gene, CDR1 is SGHTA and CDR2 is FQGTGA. CDR3 length: 13 amino acids. DNA of the CDR3: TGTGCCAGCAGCCCGGGTTGGGCGGAGACCCAGTACTTC. Its translation is CASSPGWAETQYF.

V is TRBV19 and J is TRBJ1-2; D unresolved. The CDR3 totals 13 residues. Germline assignment: CDR1 LNHDA and CDR2 SQIVND (reference sequence). The V end lost 6 bases, the J end lost 5 bases, and 13 bases lay between the germline ends. DNA of the CDR3: TGTGCCAGTAGCCCGGGCCACACGTATGGCTACACCTTC. Its translation: CASSPGHTYGYTF.

The J gene is TRBJ2-5, the V gene TRBV6-6, with 12 bases that match TRBD1. Germline V lookup: CDR1 MNHNY, CDR2 SVGAGI (reference sequence). This CDR3 is built from 15 residues. J was trimmed by 6 bases and V by 2 bases; bases with no gene match: 4. The CDR3 region has the DNA TGTGCCAGCAGTTACACGGGACAGGGGGCAAAGACCCAGTACTTC. It specifies CASSYTGQGAKTQYF.

This chain joins TRBV7-8 and TRBJ1-6; no reliable D call. CDR3 size: 17 residues. The V end was cut by 1 base, the J end by 6 bases, with 16 bases between. Germline CDR1 and CDR2: SGHVS and FQNEAQ. CDR3 region: CASSLEVTGIGNSPLHF. CDR3 nucleotides: TGTGCCAGCAGCTTAGAGGTTACGGGGATCGGTAATTCACCCCTCCACTTT.

The chain links TRBV5-8 to TRBJ2-7; 9 bases agree with TRBD1. Trimming took 4 bases from V and 0 from J; bases not matched to a gene: 11. The CDR3 runs to 17 residues. Germline CDR1 is SGHTS and CDR2 is YDEGEE. CDR3 coding DNA: TGTGCCAGCAGCCAACCTCACAGGGGGCTTCACTCCTACGAGCAGTACTTC. Translated, it gives CASSQPHRGLHSYEQYF.

This chain connects TRBV4-3 to TRBJ2-1; no clear D gene. This CDR3 has 16 residues. Germline-derived CDR1 and CDR2 are LGHNA and YSLEER. Trimming removed 1 base from V and 0 bases from J, with 10 bases in between. In nucleotides, the CDR3 is TGCGCCAGCAGCCAAGGGGCCTTCAGCTCCTACAATGAGCAGTTCTTC. Its translation is CASSQGAFSSYNEQFF.

The chain employs TRBV6-1 and TRBJ2-5; D may be TRBD2 (6 bases). V shed 2 bases and J shed 5 bases, with 15 bases lying between them. There are 15 residues in the CDR3. Germline loops: CDR1 MNHNS, CDR2 SASEGT. The CDR3 DNA sequence: TGTGCCAGCAGTGAACAGGCCGGGGCGGGGGAGACCCAGTACTTC. This encodes CASSEQAGAGETQYF.

The chain combines TRBV12-5 with TRBJ2-3, with 7 bases matching TRBD2. Germline lookup yields CDR1 LGHNT and CDR2 FRNRAP. The ends lost 6 bases at V and 3 bases at J; junction bases unmatched: 6. This CDR3 contains 14 residues. The CDR3 reads CASGKRLATDTQYF. DNA for the CDR3: TGTGCTAGTGGCAAAAGACTAGCAACAGATACGCAGTATTTT.

V usage is TRBV18 and J usage is TRBJ1-6; D unresolved. V dropped 6 bases and J dropped 8 bases, with 14 bases sitting between them. The CDR3 runs to 14 residues. Germline CDR1 reads KGHSH; CDR2 reads LQKENI. CDR3 region: CASSPSETHSPLHF. The CDR3 DNA reads as TGTGCCAGCTCCCCGAGTGAAACCCATTCACCCCTCCACTTT. Filled out from reference TRBV18 and TRBJ1-6, the complete variable domain reads NAGVMQNPRHLVRRRGQEARLRCSPMKGHSHVYWYRQLPEEGLKFMVYLQKENIIDESGMPKERFSAEFPKEGPSILRIQQVVRGDSAAYFCASSPSETHSPLHFGNGTRLTVT.

This chain links TRBV29-1 with TRBJ1-1; D possibly corresponds to TRBD1 (6 bases). Germline V gene data show CDR1 as SQVTM and CDR2 as ANQGSEA. V was clipped by 0 bases and J by 1 base, with 15 bases between them. The CDR3 is 16 residues long. CDR3 in amino acids: CSVEDIGGRRNTEAFF. The CDR3 nucleotides read TGCAGCGTTGAAGATATCGGGGGGCGAAGGAACACTGAAGCTTTCTTT.

The CDR3 protein is CASSIGDTQYF. CDR3 DNA: TGTGCCAGCAGTATAGGAGATACGCAGTATTTT. The chain recombines TRBV6-2 or TRBV6-3 with TRBJ2-3; D is uncertain. Per germline, CDR1 MNHEY and CDR2 SVGEGT. The CDR3 sequence is 11 residues long. Trimming left V 5 bases short and J 5 bases short, with 5 bases between.